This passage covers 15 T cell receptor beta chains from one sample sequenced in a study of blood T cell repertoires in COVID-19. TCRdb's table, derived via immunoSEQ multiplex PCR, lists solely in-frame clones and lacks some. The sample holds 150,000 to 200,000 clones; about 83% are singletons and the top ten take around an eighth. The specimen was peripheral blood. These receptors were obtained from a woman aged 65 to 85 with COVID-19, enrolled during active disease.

CDR3 loop: CASSQDASGTYEQYF. CDR3 DNA: TGTGCCAGCAGCCAAGACGCTAGCGGCACCTACGAGCAGTACTTC. This sequence joins TRBV3-1 (or the pseudogene TRBV3-2) and TRBJ2-7; 7 bases fit TRBD2. The V gene's germline CDR1 is LGHDT and CDR2 YNNKEL (reference sequence). CDR3 length: 15 residues. The V segment lost 0 bases and the J segment 2 bases; nucleotides outside the gene matches: 4.

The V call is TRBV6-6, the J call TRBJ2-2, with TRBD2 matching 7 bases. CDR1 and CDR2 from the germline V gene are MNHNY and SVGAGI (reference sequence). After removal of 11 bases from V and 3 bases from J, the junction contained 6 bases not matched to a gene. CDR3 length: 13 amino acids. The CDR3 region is CAGRDYYTGELFF. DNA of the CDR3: TGTGCCGGGCGGGACTACTACACCGGGGAGCTGTTTTTT.

The CDR3 protein is CASRALNTEAFF. In DNA, the CDR3 is TGTGCCAGCAGGGCATTGAACACTGAAGCTTTCTTT. The V call is TRBV28, the J call TRBJ1-1; D not resolved. The germline V and J ends were trimmed by 6 bases and 0 bases, with 5 bases remaining between them. This CDR3 comprises 12 residues. Germline V gene sequence: CDR1 MDHEN, CDR2 SYDVKM.

DNA for the CDR3: TGTGCCAGCTCACCTCTAGGGACAGGGGGCGGGTACGAGCAGTACTTC. Encoded protein: CASSPLGTGGGYEQYF. The chain uses TRBV18 and TRBJ2-7, with TRBD1 matching 12 bases. The CDR3 totals 16 residues. Germline V gene lookup returns CDR1 KGHSH and CDR2 LQKENI. With V trimmed by 3 bases and J by 4 bases, 7 bases remained unmatched.

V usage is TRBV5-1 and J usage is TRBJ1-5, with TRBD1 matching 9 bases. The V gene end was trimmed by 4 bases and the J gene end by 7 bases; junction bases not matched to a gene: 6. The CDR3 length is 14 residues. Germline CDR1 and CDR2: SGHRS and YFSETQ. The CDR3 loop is CASSPGTGRQPQHF. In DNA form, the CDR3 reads TGCGCCAGCAGCCCCGGGACAGGGCGCCAGCCCCAGCATTTT.

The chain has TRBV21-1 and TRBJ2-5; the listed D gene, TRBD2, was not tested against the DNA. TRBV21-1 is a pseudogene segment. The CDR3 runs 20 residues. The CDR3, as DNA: TGTGCCAGCAGCAAGGGGTTGAGACCCACTAGCGGGAGGCAAAGAGAGACCCAGTACTTC. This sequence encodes CASSKGLRPTSGRQRETQYF.

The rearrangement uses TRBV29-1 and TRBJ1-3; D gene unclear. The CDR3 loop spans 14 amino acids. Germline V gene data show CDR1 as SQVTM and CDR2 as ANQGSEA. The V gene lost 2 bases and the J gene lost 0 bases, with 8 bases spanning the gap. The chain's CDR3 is CSVESGNSGNTIYF. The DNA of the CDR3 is TGCAGCGTTGAAAGCGGGAACTCTGGAAACACCATATATTTT.

The CDR3 DNA sequence: TGTGCCAGCTCACCTGGGCTAGCGGGAGACCCGGATAAGTACTTC. It translates to CASSPGLAGDPDKYF. The chain joins TRBV18 to TRBJ2-4; TRBD2 aligns across 10 bases. V dropped 3 bases and J dropped 14; count of bases not matched to a gene: 13. Germline V gene data show CDR1 as KGHSH and CDR2 as LQKENI. The CDR3 runs 15 residues.

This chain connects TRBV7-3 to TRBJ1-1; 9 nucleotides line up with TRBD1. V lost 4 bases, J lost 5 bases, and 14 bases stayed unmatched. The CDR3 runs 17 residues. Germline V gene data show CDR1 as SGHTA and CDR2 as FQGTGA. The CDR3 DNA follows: TGTGCCAGCAGCTCCTCCCCCACGACAGGGGGTTGGACTGAAGCTTTCTTT. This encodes CASSSSPTTGGWTEAFF. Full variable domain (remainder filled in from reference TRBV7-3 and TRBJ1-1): GAGVSQTPSNKVTEKGKYVELRCDPISGHTALYWYRQSLGQGPEFLIYFQGTGAADDSGLPNDRFFAVRPEGSVSTLKIQRTERGDSAVYLCASSSSPTTGGWTEAFFGQGTRLTVV.

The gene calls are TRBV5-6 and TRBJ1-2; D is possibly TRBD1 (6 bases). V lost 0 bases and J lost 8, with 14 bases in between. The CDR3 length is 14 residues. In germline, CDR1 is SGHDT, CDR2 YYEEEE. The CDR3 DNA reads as TGTGCCAGCAGCTTGGGTCGGGACATCCTCGGCTACACCTTC. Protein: CASSLGRDILGYTF.

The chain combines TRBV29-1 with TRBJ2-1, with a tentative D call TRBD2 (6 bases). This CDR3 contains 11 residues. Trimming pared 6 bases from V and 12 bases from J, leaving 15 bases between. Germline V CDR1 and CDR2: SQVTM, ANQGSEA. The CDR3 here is CSVVLWEAQFF. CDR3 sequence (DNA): TGCAGCGTCGTTCTCTGGGAGGCGCAGTTCTTC.

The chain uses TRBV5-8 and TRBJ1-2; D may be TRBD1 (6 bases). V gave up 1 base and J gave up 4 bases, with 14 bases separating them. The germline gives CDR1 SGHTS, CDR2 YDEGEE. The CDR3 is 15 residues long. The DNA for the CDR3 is TGTGCCAGCAGCTTGATTAGGGGGGGCGGCTATGGCTACACCTTC. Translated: CASSLIRGGGYGYTF.

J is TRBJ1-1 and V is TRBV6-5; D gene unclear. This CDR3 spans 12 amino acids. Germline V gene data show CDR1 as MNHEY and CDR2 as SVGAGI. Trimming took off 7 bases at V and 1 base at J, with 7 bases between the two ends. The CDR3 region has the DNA TGTGCCAGCACCCCCAGGAACACTGAAGCTTTCTTT. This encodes CASTPRNTEAFF.

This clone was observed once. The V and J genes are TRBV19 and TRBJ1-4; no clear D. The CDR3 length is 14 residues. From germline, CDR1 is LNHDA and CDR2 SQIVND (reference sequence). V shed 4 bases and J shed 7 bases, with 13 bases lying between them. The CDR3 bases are TGTGCCAGTAGTAGGACTGGAGTTTCTGAAAAACTGTTTTTT. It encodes CASSRTGVSEKLFF. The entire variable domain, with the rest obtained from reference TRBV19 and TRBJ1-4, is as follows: DGGITQSPKYLFRKEGQNVTLSCEQNLNHDAMYWYRQDPGQGLRLIYYSQIVNDFQKGDIAEGYSVSREKKESFPLTVTSAQKNPTAFYLCASSRTGVSEKLFFGSGTQLSVL.

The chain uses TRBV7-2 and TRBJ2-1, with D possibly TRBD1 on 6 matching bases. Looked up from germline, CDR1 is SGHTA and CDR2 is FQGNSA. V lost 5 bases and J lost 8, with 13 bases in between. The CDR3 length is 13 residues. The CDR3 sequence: CASSNHRVDEQFF. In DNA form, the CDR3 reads TGTGCCAGCAGCAACCACAGGGTGGATGAGCAGTTCTTC.